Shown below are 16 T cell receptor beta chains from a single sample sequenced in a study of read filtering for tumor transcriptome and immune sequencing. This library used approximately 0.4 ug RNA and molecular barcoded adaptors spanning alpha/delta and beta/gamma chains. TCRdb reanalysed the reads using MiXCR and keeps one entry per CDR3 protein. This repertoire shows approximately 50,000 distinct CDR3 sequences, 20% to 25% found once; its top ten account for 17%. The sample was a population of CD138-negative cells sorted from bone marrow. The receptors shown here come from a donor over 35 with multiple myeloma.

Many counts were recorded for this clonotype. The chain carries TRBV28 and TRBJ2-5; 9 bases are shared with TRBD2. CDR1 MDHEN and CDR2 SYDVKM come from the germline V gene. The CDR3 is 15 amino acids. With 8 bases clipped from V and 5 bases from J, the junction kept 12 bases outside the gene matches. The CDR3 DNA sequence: TGTGCCAGCGGGCGCGCGGGAGGGCCCCAGGAGACCCAGTACTTC. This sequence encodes CASGRAGGPQETQYF.

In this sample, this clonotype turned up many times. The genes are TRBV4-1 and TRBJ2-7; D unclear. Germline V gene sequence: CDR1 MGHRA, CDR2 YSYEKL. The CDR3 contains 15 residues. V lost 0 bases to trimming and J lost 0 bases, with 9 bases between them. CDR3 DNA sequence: TGCGCCAGCAGCCAAGAGACACTGAGCTCCTACGAGCAGTACTTC. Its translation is CASSQETLSSYEQYF.

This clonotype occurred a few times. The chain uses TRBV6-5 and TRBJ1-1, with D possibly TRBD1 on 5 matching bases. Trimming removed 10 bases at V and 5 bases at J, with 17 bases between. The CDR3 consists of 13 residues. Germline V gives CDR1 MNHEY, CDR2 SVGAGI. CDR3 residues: CATRGRGFTEAFF. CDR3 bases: TGTGCCACACGAGGGAGGGGCTTTACTGAAGCTTTCTTT.

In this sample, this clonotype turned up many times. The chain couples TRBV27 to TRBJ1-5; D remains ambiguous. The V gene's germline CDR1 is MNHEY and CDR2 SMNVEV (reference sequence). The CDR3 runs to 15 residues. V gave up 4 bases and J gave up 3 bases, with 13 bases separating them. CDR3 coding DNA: TGTGCCAGCAGTTCTATGGGAGGCCACAATCAGCCCCAGCATTTT. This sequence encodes CASSSMGGHNQPQHF.

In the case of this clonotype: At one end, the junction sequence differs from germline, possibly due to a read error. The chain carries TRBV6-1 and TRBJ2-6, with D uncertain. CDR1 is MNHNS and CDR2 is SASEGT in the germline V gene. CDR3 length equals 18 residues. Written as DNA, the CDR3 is TGTGCCGGCAGTGAAATACCTCCCACCGGCCCTGGGGCCAACGTCCTGACTTTC. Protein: CAGSEIPPTGPGANVLTF.

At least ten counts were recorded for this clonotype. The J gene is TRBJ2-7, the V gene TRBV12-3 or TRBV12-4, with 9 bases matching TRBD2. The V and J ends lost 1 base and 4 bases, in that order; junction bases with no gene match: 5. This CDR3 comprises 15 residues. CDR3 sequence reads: CASSLGAGGPYEQYF. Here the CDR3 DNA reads TGTGCCAGCAGTTTAGGAGCGGGGGGCCCGTACGAGCAGTACTTC.

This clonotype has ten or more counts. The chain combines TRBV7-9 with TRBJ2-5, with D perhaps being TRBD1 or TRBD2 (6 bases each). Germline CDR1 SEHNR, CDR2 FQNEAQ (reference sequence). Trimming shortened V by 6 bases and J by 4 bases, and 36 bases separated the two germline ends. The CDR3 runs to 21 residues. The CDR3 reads CASSPLPGAVRGRWLRETQYF. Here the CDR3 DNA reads TGTGCCAGCAGTCCTTTGCCGGGGGCTGTCCGTGGGAGATGGCTCAGAGAGACCCAGTACTTC.

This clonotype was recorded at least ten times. DNA for the CDR3: TGTGCCAGCAGTGCGGGACGTTCCTACGAGCAGTACTTC. Translation gives CASSAGRSYEQYF. The V gene is TRBV6-1, the J gene TRBJ2-7; D may match TRBD1 or TRBD2 (5 bases each). Trimming cost V 4 bases and J 1 base, with 8 bases left between them. The CDR3 extends over 13 amino acids. Per the germline V gene, CDR1 is MNHNS and CDR2 is SASEGT.

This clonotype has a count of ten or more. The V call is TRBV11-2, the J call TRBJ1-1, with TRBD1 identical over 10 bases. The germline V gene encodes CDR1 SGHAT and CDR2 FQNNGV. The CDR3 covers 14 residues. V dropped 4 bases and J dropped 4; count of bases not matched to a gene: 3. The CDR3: CASSWDRGGTEAFF. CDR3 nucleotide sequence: TGTGCCAGCAGCTGGGACAGGGGTGGCACTGAAGCTTTCTTT.

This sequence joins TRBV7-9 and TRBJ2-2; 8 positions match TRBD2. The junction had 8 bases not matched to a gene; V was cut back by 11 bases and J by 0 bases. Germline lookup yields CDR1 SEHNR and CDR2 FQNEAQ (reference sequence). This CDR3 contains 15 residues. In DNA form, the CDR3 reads TGTGCCTTCAACCGACTAGCGACGAACACCGGGGAGCTGTTTTTT. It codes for CAFNRLATNTGELFF. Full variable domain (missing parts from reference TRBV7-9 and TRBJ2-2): DTGVSQNPRHKITKRGQNVTFRCDPISEHNRLYWYRQTLGQGPEFLTYFQNEAQLEKSRLLSDRFSAERPKGSFSTLEIQRTEQGDSAMYLCAFNRLATNTGELFFGEGSRLTVL.

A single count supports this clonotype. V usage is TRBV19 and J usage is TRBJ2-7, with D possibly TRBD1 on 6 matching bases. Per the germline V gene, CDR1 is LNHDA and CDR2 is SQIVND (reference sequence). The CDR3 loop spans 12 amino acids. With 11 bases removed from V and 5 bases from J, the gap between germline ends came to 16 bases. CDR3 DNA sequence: TGTGCCGTTAGTAACAGGGTGGACGAGCAGTACTTC. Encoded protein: CAVSNRVDEQYF.

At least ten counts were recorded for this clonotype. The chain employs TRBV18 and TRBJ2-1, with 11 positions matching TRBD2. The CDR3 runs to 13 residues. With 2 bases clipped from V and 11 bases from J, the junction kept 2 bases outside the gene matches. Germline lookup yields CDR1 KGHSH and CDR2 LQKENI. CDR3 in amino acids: CASSPTSGGQQFF. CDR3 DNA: TGTGCCAGCTCACCAACTAGCGGGGGCCAGCAGTTCTTC.

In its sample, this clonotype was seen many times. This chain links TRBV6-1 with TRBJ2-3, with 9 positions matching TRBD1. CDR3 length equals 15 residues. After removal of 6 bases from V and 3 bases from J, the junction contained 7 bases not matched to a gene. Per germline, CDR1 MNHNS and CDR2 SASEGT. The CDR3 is CASRVDRGETDTQYF. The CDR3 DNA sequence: TGTGCCAGCAGGGTAGACAGGGGGGAGACAGATACGCAGTATTTT.

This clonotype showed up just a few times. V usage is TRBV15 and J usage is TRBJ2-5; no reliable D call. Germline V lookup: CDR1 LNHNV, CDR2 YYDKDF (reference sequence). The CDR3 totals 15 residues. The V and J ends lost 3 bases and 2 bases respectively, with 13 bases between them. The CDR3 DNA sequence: TGTGCCACCAGCAGCCCTACCGGCAGACAAGAGACCCAGTACTTC. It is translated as CATSSPTGRQETQYF. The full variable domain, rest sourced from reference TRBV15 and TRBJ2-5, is DAMVIQNPRYQVTQFGKPVTLSCSQTLNHNVMYWYQQKSSQAPKLLFHYYDKDFNNEADTPDNFQSRRPNTSFCFLDIRSPGLGDTAMYLCATSSPTGRQETQYFGPGTRLLVL.

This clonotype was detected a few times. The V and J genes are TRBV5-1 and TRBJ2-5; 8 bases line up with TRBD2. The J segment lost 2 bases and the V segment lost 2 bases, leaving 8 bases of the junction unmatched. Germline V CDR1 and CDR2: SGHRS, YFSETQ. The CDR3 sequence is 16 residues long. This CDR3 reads CASSFIGTRHQETQYF. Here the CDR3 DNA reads TGCGCCAGCAGCTTCATTGGGACTAGACATCAAGAGACCCAGTACTTC.

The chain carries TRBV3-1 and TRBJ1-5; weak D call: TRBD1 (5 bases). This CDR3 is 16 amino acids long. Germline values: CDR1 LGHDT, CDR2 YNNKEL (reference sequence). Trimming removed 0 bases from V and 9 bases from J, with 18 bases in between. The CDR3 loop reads CASSQDGGRALGPQHF. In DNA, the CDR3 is TGTGCCAGCAGCCAAGATGGCGGCAGGGCTTTAGGGCCCCAGCATTTT.